These 20 T cell receptor beta chains originate from one sample sequenced in a study of Graves' ophthalmopathy and Graves' hyperthyroidism. The authors amplified TCR beta CDR3 regions from RNA transcripts. HTBI primers were used in a first-round RT-PCR, which preceded a second-round multiplex PCR. Via MiXCR, TCRdb re-called the multiplex PCR reads, giving one row per CDR3 protein. The sample lists 200,000 to 300,000 distinct CDR3 sequences, approximately 42% occurring once. The sequenced sample was peripheral blood. These receptors all come from an adult man with Graves' ophthalmopathy.

The chain links TRBV6-6 to TRBJ1-2, with D uncertain. CDR3 length: 12 amino acids. Germline CDR1 is MNHNY and CDR2 is SVGAGI (reference sequence). V gave up 2 bases and J gave up 4 bases, with 5 bases separating them. This chain's CDR3 is CASSYPLYGYTF. CDR3 nucleotide sequence: TGTGCCAGCAGTTACCCTCTCTATGGCTACACCTTC.

The chain uses TRBV9 and TRBJ1-6; no clear D. This CDR3 comprises 16 residues. Germline loops: CDR1 SGDLS, CDR2 YYNGEE. Deletions cut 0 bases from V and 6 bases from J, with 13 bases between. This CDR3 reads CASSVGVLPFNSPLHF. CDR3 bases: TGTGCCAGCAGCGTAGGGGTCCTGCCCTTTAATTCACCCCTCCACTTT.

This clonotype was counted only a few times. The rearrangement links TRBV20-1 to TRBJ1-1; D remains unclear. V was cut by 4 bases and J by 4 bases, with 13 bases left in between. The CDR3 length is 13 residues. The germline CDR1 and CDR2 sequences are DFQATT and SNEGSKA (reference sequence). The DNA for the CDR3 is TGCAGTGCTACCCTGACGGGCGGCACTGAAGCTTTCTTT. Amino acid sequence: CSATLTGGTEAFF.

The chain has TRBV7-2 and TRBJ1-2, with a tentative D call TRBD1 (5 bases). This CDR3 contains 15 residues. Germline assignment: CDR1 SGHTA and CDR2 FQGNSA. V dropped 5 bases and J dropped 4 bases, with 17 bases sitting between them. The CDR3 loop reads CASSQAQGGIYGYTF. DNA for the CDR3: TGTGCCAGCAGCCAAGCCCAGGGCGGGATCTATGGCTACACCTTC.

The CDR3 region is CASRQPGTHTSEQYF. The CDR3 nucleotides are TGTGCCAGTAGACAACCCGGGACTCACACTAGTGAGCAGTACTTC. The V and J genes are TRBV12-3 or TRBV12-4 and TRBJ2-7, with D possibly TRBD2 on 6 matching bases. The CDR3 spans 15 residues. V gave up 9 bases and J gave up 7 bases, with 25 bases separating them.

Here the CDR3 reads CASSVGADTQYF. CDR3 DNA sequence: TGTGCCAGCAGCGTCGGCGCAGATACGCAGTACTTC. The chain couples TRBV2 to TRBJ2-7; D unclear. The CDR3 covers 12 residues. V was cut by 6 bases and J by 9 bases, with 15 bases left in between. The germline gives CDR1 SNHLY, CDR2 FYNNEI. Full variable domain (remainder filled in from reference TRBV2 and TRBJ2-7): EPEVTQTPSHQVTQMGQEVILRCVPISNHLYFYWYRQILGQKVEFLVSFYNNEISEKSEIFDDQFSVERPDGSNFTLKIRSTKLEDSAMYFCASSVGADTQYFGPGTRLTVT.

The rearrangement links TRBV29-1 to TRBJ2-7; D assignment may be TRBD1 or TRBD2 (5 bases each). CDR1 is SQVTM, CDR2 ANQGSEA, per germline. CDR3 length: 14 residues. V lost 7 bases, J lost 2 bases, and 18 bases lay in between. CDR3 loop: CSDQGGRAPYEQYF. CDR3 DNA sequence: TGCAGCGACCAAGGAGGCAGGGCCCCCTACGAGCAGTACTTC.

This clonotype was picked up a small number of times. The chain recombines TRBV29-1 with TRBJ1-2; 9 bases are shared with TRBD1. CDR1 and CDR2 from the germline V gene are SQVTM and ANQGSEA. The CDR3 consists of 13 residues. J gave up 4 bases and V 7 bases, and 7 bases lay outside the gene matches. The CDR3 DNA sequence: TGCAGCGCTGGACAGGGGTCAGGCTATGGCTACACCTTC. This translates into CSAGQGSGYGYTF.

The rearrangement links TRBV7-2 to TRBJ1-1, with TRBD1 matching 7 bases. Germline-derived CDR1 and CDR2 are SGHTA and FQGNSA. V trimming: 5 bases; J trimming: 1 base; junction bases outside the gene matches: 16. CDR3 length equals 18 residues. For the CDR3, the DNA is TGTGCCAGCAGCATGTACAGGGGTCAAGACACTGGGAACACTGAAGCTTTCTTT. It codes for CASSMYRGQDTGNTEAFF.

This clonotype was seen more than once but under ten times. The V call is TRBV19, the J call TRBJ1-3; D unclear. CDR1 LNHDA and CDR2 SQIVND come from the germline V gene (reference sequence). Deletions cut 7 bases from V and 0 bases from J, with 10 bases between. The CDR3 has 14 residues. DNA of the CDR3: TGTGCCAGTATCGGATTCCTCTCTGGAAACACCATATATTTT. Its translation is CASIGFLSGNTIYF.

The rearrangement uses TRBV10-2 and TRBJ2-7; 9 positions match TRBD1. The V and J ends lost 6 bases and 4 bases, in that order; junction bases with no gene match: 4. CDR3 size: 13 residues. Germline V gene lookup returns CDR1 WSHSY and CDR2 SAAADI. The DNA of the CDR3 is TGCGCCAGCAGAGTTGACAGGGGGTACGAGCAGTACTTC. Translated, it gives CASRVDRGYEQYF.

The chain uses TRBV2 and TRBJ1-4; D uncertain. This CDR3 is built from 13 residues. Germline CDR1 SNHLY, CDR2 FYNNEI. V dropped 1 base and J dropped 5 bases, with 5 bases sitting between them. The CDR3 DNA is TGTGCCAGCAGTGAAGTTCCCAATGAAAAACTGTTTTTT. Translating gives CASSEVPNEKLFF.

A note on this clonotype: At one end the junction does not follow the germline gene, possibly because of a read error. Written as DNA, the CDR3 is TGTGGCAGCAGTGAACATGGAGGGCCCAAAGATACGCAGTATTTT. Translating it yields CGSSEHGGPKDTQYF. The genes are TRBV2 and TRBJ2-3; weak D call: TRBD2 (6 bases). Germline values: CDR1 SNHLY, CDR2 FYNNEI. This CDR3 has 15 residues.

This chain joins TRBV29-1 and TRBJ2-7; perhaps TRBD2 as D (6 bases). V was shortened by 6 bases and J by 1 base, with 13 bases between the two germline ends. This CDR3 has 13 amino acids. Germline V lookup: CDR1 SQVTM, CDR2 ANQGSEA. CDR3 coding DNA: TGCAGCGTAACCGGGACTGATTCCTACGAGCAGTACTTC. It encodes CSVTGTDSYEQYF.

This clonotype was seen only once. The chain is built from TRBV15 and TRBJ2-2; 7 positions agree with TRBD2. The CDR3 covers 17 residues. Losses at the gene ends were 0 bases for V and 1 base for J; bases not matched to a gene: 5. CDR1 is LNHNV, CDR2 YYDKDF, per germline (reference sequence). CDR3 region: CATSRDGSSGNTGELFF. As DNA, the CDR3 is TGTGCCACCAGCAGAGATGGATCTAGCGGGAACACCGGGGAGCTGTTTTTT.

The chain couples TRBV2 to TRBJ2-6; D not resolved. The germline V gene has CDR1 SNHLY and CDR2 FYNNEI. The CDR3 is 16 amino acids. The germline V and J ends were trimmed by 5 bases and 3 bases, with 14 bases remaining between them. The CDR3 nucleotides are TGTGCCAGCAGTTTATCCCCCCCGAGTGGGGCCAACGTCCTGACTTTC. Translating gives CASSLSPPSGANVLTF.

The sample holds many counts of this clonotype. The CDR3 loop is CSVGGESYEQYF. CDR3 in DNA: TGCAGCGTGGGGGGGGAAAGCTACGAGCAGTACTTC. The chain uses TRBV29-1 and TRBJ2-7; 7 nucleotides agree with TRBD2. Germline assignment: CDR1 SQVTM and CDR2 ANQGSEA. V gave up 6 bases and J gave up 3 bases; unmatched junction bases: 5. The CDR3 has 12 amino acids.

In this sample, this clonotype turned up a few times. V gene TRBV2 combines with J gene TRBJ2-7; no clear D gene. With 7 bases removed from V and 2 bases from J, the gap between germline ends came to 6 bases. The CDR3 has 11 residues. Germline lookup yields CDR1 SNHLY and CDR2 FYNNEI. For the CDR3, the DNA is TGTGCCAGCACCATGGCCTACGAGCAGTACTTC. This sequence encodes CASTMAYEQYF.

This clonotype has just a few counts. The CDR3 bases are TGCGCCAGCAGCTTGGGAGGCGTTAGCTCCGAGCAGTACTTC. It is translated as CASSLGGVSSEQYF. The chain has TRBV5-1 and TRBJ2-7; D remains ambiguous. The CDR3 spans 14 residues. Germline V CDR1 and CDR2: SGHRS, YFSETQ. V lost 0 bases, J lost 6 bases, and 13 bases lay in between. Combining the CDR3 with reference TRBV5-1 and TRBJ2-7 gives the whole variable domain KAGVTQTPRYLIKTRGQQVTLSCSPISGHRSVSWYQQTPGQGLQFLFEYFSETQRNKGNFPGRFSGRQFSNSRSEMNVSTLELGDSALYLCASSLGGVSSEQYFGPGTRLTVT.

The chain carries TRBV5-1 and TRBJ2-5; 7 positions match TRBD1. V dropped 3 bases and J dropped 1; count of bases not matched to a gene: 6. The CDR3 runs 15 residues. Germline lookup yields CDR1 SGHRS and CDR2 YFSETQ. The chain's CDR3 is CASSSQTGTQETQYF. The CDR3 DNA follows: TGCGCCAGCAGCTCCCAGACAGGGACCCAAGAGACCCAGTACTTC. Supplemented by reference TRBV5-1 and TRBJ2-5, the full variable domain reads KAGVTQTPRYLIKTRGQQVTLSCSPISGHRSVSWYQQTPGQGLQFLFEYFSETQRNKGNFPGRFSGRQFSNSRSEMNVSTLELGDSALYLCASSSQTGTQETQYFGPGTRLLVL.